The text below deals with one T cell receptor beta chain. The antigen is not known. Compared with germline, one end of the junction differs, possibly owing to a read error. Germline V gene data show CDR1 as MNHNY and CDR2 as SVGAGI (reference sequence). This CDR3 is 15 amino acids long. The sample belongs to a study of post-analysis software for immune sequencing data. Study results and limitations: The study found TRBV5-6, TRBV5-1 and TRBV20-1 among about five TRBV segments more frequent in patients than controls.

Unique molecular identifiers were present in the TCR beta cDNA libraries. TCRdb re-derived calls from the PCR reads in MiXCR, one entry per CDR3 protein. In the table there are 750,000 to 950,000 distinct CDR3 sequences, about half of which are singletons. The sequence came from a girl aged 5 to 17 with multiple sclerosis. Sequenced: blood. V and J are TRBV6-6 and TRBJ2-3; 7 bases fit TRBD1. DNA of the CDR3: TGTGCCAGCAGTTACGGGACAGAGCGTCCAGATAGGCAGTATTTT. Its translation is CASSYGTERPDRQYF.